The 20 T cell receptor beta chains below come from one sample, sequenced in a study of T cells in Graves' hyperthyroidism and ophthalmopathy. The investigators amplified TCR beta CDR3 regions from RNA transcripts. Researchers ran a first-round RT-PCR on the TCR CDR3 using the HTBI primer set. Each CDR3 protein gets one entry after TCRdb re-called the multiplex PCR reads with MiXCR. In the table there are 250,000 to 400,000 distinct CDR3 sequences, roughly 13% of which are singletons. Sequencing input: blood. Receptors were obtained from a woman in her 40s with Graves' ophthalmopathy.

The CDR3 loop is CSARPQGTWGSPLHF. The CDR3 DNA sequence: TGCAGTGCTAGACCCCAGGGGACATGGGGATCACCCCTCCACTTT. The genes are TRBV20-1 and TRBJ1-6; possible D gene TRBD1, 6 bases. Germline-derived CDR1 and CDR2 are DFQATT and SNEGSKA (reference sequence). The CDR3 runs 15 residues. V shed 2 bases and J shed 10 bases, with 18 bases lying between them.

This clonotype occurred a few times. This chain connects TRBV4-1 to TRBJ2-7; D unclear. Germline V gene sequence: CDR1 MGHRA, CDR2 YSYEKL. There are 14 residues in the CDR3. Trimming removed 3 bases from V and 7 bases from J, with 16 bases in between. Here the CDR3 reads CASSHLTASGEQYF. The CDR3 DNA reads TGCGCCAGCAGCCACCTAACGGCAAGTGGAGAGCAGTACTTC.

This clonotype was seen many times. The V call is TRBV28, the J call TRBJ2-1; the D call may be TRBD1 or TRBD2 (5 bases each). CDR1 is MDHEN, CDR2 SYDVKM, per germline. V was clipped by 0 bases and J by 2 bases, with 17 bases between them. This CDR3 is built from 18 residues. CDR3 in amino acids: CASSLWLYEGRPYNEQFF. CDR3 sequence (DNA): TGTGCCAGCAGTTTATGGTTATATGAGGGGCGCCCCTACAATGAGCAGTTCTTC.

V is TRBV19 and J is TRBJ1-3; possible D gene TRBD1, 5 bases. Germline CDR1 reads LNHDA; CDR2 reads SQIVND (reference sequence). This CDR3 contains 16 residues. V was clipped by 3 bases and J by 2 bases, with 14 bases between them. The DNA for the CDR3 is TGTGCCAGTAGTATCATTCCCGGGACGGCTGGAAACACCATATATTTT. This codes for CASSIIPGTAGNTIYF.

This clonotype showed up many times. This chain joins TRBV20-1 and TRBJ2-1; D ambiguous. Looked up from germline, CDR1 is DFQATT and CDR2 is SNEGSKA (reference sequence). Trimming removed 7 bases from V and 8 bases from J, with 24 bases in between. The CDR3 length is 15 residues. CDR3 sequence: CSVGDPGWVRDEQFF. Written as DNA, the CDR3 is TGCAGTGTTGGAGACCCGGGCTGGGTACGAGATGAGCAGTTCTTC.

There are many counts of this clonotype. The V gene is TRBV7-9, the J gene TRBJ1-6; possibly TRBD1 for D (6 bases). Trimming stripped 5 bases from V and 9 bases from J, with 14 bases between. The CDR3 length is 14 residues. Germline V CDR1 and CDR2: SEHNR, FQNEAQ (reference sequence). CDR3 residues: CASSPRGSVSPLHF. The CDR3 DNA follows: TGTGCCAGCAGCCCTAGGGGGAGCGTTTCACCCCTCCACTTT.

This chain joins TRBV18 and TRBJ2-7, with TRBD2 matching 9 bases. Germline CDR1 and CDR2: KGHSH and LQKENI. The CDR3 is 14 residues long. J gave up 5 bases and V 6 bases, and 8 bases lay outside the gene matches. CDR3 amino acids: CASSTGGGANEQYF. The CDR3 bases are TGTGCCAGCTCCACCGGCGGGGGGGCGAACGAGCAGTACTTC.

The chain is built from TRBV2 and TRBJ1-1; D ambiguous. Trimming removed 6 bases at V and 2 bases at J, with 13 bases between. The V gene's germline CDR1 is SNHLY and CDR2 FYNNEI. The CDR3 sequence is 14 residues long. The CDR3 spells CASSPDYTNTEAFF. CDR3 DNA sequence: TGTGCCAGCAGCCCAGACTATACCAACACTGAAGCTTTCTTT.

This chain links TRBV20-1 with TRBJ2-3; TRBD1 might be the D (6 bases). The germline V gene encodes CDR1 DFQATT and CDR2 SNEGSKA (reference sequence). Trimming left V 3 bases short and J 1 base short, with 23 bases between. This CDR3 is 18 amino acids long. The CDR3 DNA is TGCAGTGCTAGGGACAGTCCCCTATCTCTGGGAGGCACAGATACGCAGTATTTT. As protein: CSARDSPLSLGGTDTQYF.

The J gene is TRBJ2-3, the V gene TRBV2; 7 nucleotides agree with TRBD2. The J segment lost 3 bases and the V segment lost 6 bases, leaving 9 bases of the junction unmatched. Germline loops: CDR1 SNHLY, CDR2 FYNNEI. CDR3 length: 15 residues. The CDR3 reads CASSEGGSWTDTQYF. The CDR3 DNA is TGTGCCAGCAGCGAGGGAGGGAGTTGGACAGATACGCAGTATTTT. The variable domain in full, with the rest retrieved from reference TRBV2 and TRBJ2-3, is EPEVTQTPSHQVTQMGQEVILRCVPISNHLYFYWYRQILGQKVEFLVSFYNNEISEKSEIFDDQFSVERPDGSNFTLKIRSTKLEDSAMYFCASSEGGSWTDTQYFGPGTRLTVL.

Notes on this clonotype: One base away lies a much larger clone, so this may be a sequencing read error. The gene calls are TRBV2 and TRBJ2-2; 9 bases match TRBD1. CDR1 and CDR2 from the germline V gene are SNHLY and FYNNEI. With V trimmed by 7 bases and J by 4 bases, 10 bases remained unmatched. The CDR3 runs to 16 residues. The CDR3 here is CASKTGGAQSTGELFF. For the CDR3, the DNA is TGTGCCAGCAAAACAGGGGGCGCGCAGAGCACCGGGGAGCTGTTTTTT.

This clonotype was detected a few times. The rearrangement links TRBV6-6 to TRBJ1-5, with no clear D. This CDR3 comprises 17 residues. From germline, CDR1 is MNHNY and CDR2 SVGAGI (reference sequence). The ends were cut back, 0 bases at V and 2 bases at J, with 14 bases in the middle. This CDR3 reads CASSYSISGEGNQPQHF. The DNA for the CDR3 is TGTGCCAGCAGTTACTCGATATCCGGGGAAGGCAATCAGCCCCAGCATTTT.

This clonotype has just a few counts. The J gene is TRBJ2-7, the V gene TRBV27; perhaps TRBD2 as D (5 bases). The germline V gene has CDR1 MNHEY and CDR2 SMNVEV (reference sequence). The CDR3 loop spans 12 amino acids. The V gene lost 7 bases and the J gene lost 6 bases, with 13 bases spanning the gap. CDR3 loop: CASTSLRGEQYF. The CDR3 DNA reads as TGTGCCAGCACCTCACTCCGGGGCGAGCAGTACTTC.

At least ten counts were recorded for this clonotype. The chain is built from TRBV12-3 or TRBV12-4 and TRBJ1-5; D gene unclear. V gave up 0 bases and J gave up 7 bases, with 13 bases separating them. This CDR3 is 15 amino acids long. CDR3 region: CASSLAAGSWQPQHF. CDR3 bases: TGTGCCAGCAGTTTAGCGGCTGGGAGTTGGCAGCCCCAGCATTTT.

This clonotype was seen at least ten times. V is TRBV11-2 and J is TRBJ1-1; a weak D match, TRBD1 (5 bases). V was trimmed by 5 bases and J by 4 bases, leaving 14 bases between them. The germline gives CDR1 SGHAT, CDR2 FQNNGV. The CDR3 runs to 14 residues. The CDR3 loop reads CASSPSEGSTEAFF. In DNA form, the CDR3 reads TGTGCCAGCAGCCCCTCGGAGGGGAGCACTGAAGCTTTCTTT. The full variable domain, rest sourced from reference TRBV11-2 and TRBJ1-1, is EAGVAQSPRYKIIEKRQSVAFWCNPISGHATLYWYQQILGQGPKLLIQFQNNGVVDDSQLPKDRFSAERLKGVDSTLKIQPAKLEDSAVYLCASSPSEGSTEAFFGQGTRLTVV.

This clonotype was detected a few times. The V call is TRBV5-1, the J call TRBJ1-1; D gene unclear. The V end lost 1 base, the J end lost 10 bases, and 11 bases lay between the germline ends. The CDR3 spans 12 residues. Germline V gene lookup returns CDR1 SGHRS and CDR2 YFSETQ. CDR3 sequence (DNA): TGCGCCAGCAGCTTGTTAGGGCCGTTAGCTTTCTTT. It is translated as CASSLLGPLAFF.

This clonotype was counted between two and nine times. The chain couples TRBV9 to TRBJ2-1; D may be TRBD2 (5 bases). V lost 3 bases, J lost 8 bases, and 21 bases lay in between. The CDR3 is 16 amino acids. Germline V CDR1 and CDR2: SGDLS, YYNGEE. The CDR3 DNA sequence: TGTGCCAGCAGCGCCTCCGGGAATAGAGTGGTGTATGAGCAGTTCTTC. This gives the protein CASSASGNRVVYEQFF.

The chain combines TRBV3-1 with TRBJ2-2; D not resolved. This CDR3 has 14 amino acids. Germline V lookup: CDR1 LGHDT, CDR2 YNNKEL (reference sequence). Trimming took 1 base from V and 7 from J, leaving 10 bases between them. As DNA, the CDR3 is TGTGCCAGCAGCCAAGGTATGGAGATCGGGGAGCTGTTTTTT. Protein product: CASSQGMEIGELFF. Complete variable domain (other parts from reference TRBV3-1 and TRBJ2-2): DTAVSQTPKYLVTQMGNDKSIKCEQNLGHDTMYWYKQDSKKFLKIMFSYNNKELIINETVPNRFSPKSPDKAHLNLHINSLELGDSAVYFCASSQGMEIGELFFGEGSRLTVL.

The chain's CDR3 is CAWSSRDRGKGGNEQFF. The CDR3 bases are TGTGCCTGGAGTTCTCGGGACAGGGGCAAGGGGGGCAATGAGCAGTTCTTC. The rearrangement joins TRBV30 to TRBJ2-1, with 10 positions matching TRBD1. The junction had 13 bases not matched to a gene; V was cut back by 2 bases and J by 6 bases. Germline V gene lookup returns CDR1 GTSNPN and CDR2 SVGIG (reference sequence). This CDR3 has 17 amino acids.

This clonotype was picked up a small number of times. This sequence joins TRBV14 and TRBJ2-5; 9 nucleotides match TRBD2. CDR3 length: 15 residues. CDR1 and CDR2 from the germline V gene are SGHDN and FVKESK. The V segment lost 0 bases and the J segment 2 bases; nucleotides outside the gene matches: 1. The CDR3 sequence: CASSQDTSGQETQYF. DNA of the CDR3: TGTGCCAGCAGCCAAGATACTAGCGGGCAAGAGACCCAGTACTTC.